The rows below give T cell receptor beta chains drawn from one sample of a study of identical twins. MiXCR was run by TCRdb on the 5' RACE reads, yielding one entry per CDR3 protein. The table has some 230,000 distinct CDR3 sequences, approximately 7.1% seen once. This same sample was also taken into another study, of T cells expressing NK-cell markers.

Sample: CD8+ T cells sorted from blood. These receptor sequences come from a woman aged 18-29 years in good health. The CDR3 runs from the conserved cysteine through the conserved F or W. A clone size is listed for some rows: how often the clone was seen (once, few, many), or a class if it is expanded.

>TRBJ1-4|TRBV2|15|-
CASLPTVLANEKLFF
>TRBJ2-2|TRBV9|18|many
CASSALLTSGRAPGELFF
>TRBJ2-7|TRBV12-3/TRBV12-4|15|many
CASSLSGQGIDEQYF
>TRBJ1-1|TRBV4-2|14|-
CASSQDGVRTEAFF
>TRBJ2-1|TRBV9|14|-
CASSASGSYNEQSF
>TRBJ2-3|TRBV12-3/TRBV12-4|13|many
CASSLASADTQYF
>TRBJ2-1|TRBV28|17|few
CASSCNRAGGPYNEQFF
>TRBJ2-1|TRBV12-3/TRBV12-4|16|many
CASSFEFGATYNEQFF
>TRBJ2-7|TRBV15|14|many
CATSRESESYEQYF
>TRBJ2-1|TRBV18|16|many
CASSRNRDAPMDEQFF
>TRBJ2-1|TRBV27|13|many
CASSLTVYDEQFF
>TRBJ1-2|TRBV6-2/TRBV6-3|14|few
CASRDLRFVYGYTF
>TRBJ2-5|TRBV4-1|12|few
CASSQGWETQYF
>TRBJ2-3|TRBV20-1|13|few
CSVNSGFTDTQYF
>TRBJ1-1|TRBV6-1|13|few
CASGEQGVTEAFF
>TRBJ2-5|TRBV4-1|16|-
CASSPAGSGVQETQYF
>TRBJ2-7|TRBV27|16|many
CASSQGGTSGPYEQYF
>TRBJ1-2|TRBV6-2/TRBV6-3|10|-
CASREDGYTF
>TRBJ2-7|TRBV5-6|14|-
CASSLDGLRDEQYF
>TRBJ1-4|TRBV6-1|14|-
CASGGTRTNEKLFF
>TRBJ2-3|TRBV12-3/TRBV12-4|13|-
CASGTTSADTQYF
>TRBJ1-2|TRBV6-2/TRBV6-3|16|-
CASSSDPLLGYYGYTF
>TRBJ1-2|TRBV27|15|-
CASSAGGWGGHGYTF
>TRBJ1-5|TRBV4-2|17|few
CASSQGSTAYSNQPQHF
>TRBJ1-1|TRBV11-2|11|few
CASSLDPRGHF
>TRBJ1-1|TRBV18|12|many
CAGNSGGTEAFF
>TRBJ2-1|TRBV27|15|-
CASSNPGQGYNEQFF
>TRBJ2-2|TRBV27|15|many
CASSRTSGRPGELFF
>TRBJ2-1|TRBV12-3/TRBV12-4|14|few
CASSLGAGNNEQFF
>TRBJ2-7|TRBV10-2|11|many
CAIREGYEQYF
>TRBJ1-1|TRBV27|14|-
CASSSDGLNTEAFF
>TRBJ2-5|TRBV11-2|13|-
CASRSGHEETQYF
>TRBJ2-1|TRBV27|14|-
CASWTSGVYNEQFF
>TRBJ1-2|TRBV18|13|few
CASSPPEGTGYTF
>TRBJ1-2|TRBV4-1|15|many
CASSQEGGRFYGYTF
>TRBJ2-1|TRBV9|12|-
CASTRGGSFPFF
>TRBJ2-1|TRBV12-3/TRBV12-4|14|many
CASSFGGGQDEQFF
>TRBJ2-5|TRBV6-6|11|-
CASIGSQTQYF
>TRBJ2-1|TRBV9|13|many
CASSVGSYNEQFF